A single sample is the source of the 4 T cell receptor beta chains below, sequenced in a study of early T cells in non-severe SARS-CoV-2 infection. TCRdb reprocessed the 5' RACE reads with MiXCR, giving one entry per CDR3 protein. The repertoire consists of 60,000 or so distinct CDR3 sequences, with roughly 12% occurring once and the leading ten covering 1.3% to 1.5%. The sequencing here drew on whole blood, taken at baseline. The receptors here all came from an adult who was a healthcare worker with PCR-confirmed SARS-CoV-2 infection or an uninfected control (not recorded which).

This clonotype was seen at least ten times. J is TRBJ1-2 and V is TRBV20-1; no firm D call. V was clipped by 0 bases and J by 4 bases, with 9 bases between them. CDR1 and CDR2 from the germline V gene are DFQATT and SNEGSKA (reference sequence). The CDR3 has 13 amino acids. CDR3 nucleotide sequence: TGCAGTGCTAGAGACAGAGAACGCTATGGCTACACCTTC. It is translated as CSARDRERYGYTF.

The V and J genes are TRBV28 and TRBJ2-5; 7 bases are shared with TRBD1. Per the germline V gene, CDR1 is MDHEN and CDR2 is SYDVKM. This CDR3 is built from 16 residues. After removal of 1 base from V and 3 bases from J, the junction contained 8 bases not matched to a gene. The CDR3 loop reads CASSLSPTGFKETQYF. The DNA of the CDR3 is TGTGCCAGCAGTTTATCTCCGACAGGGTTTAAAGAGACCCAGTACTTC. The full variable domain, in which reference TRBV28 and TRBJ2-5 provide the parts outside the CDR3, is DVKVTQSSRYLVKRTGEKVFLECVQDMDHENMFWYRQDPGLGLRLIYFSYDVKMKEKGDIPEGYSVSREKKERFSLILESASTNQTSMYLCASSLSPTGFKETQYFGPGTRLLVL.

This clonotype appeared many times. In DNA form, the CDR3 reads TGTGCCAGCAGTTACGAGGGCTCTGGGGCCAACGTCCTGACTTTC. This sequence encodes CASSYEGSGANVLTF. The chain employs TRBV6-2 or TRBV6-3 and TRBJ2-6; D is perhaps TRBD2 (5 bases). Germline V gives CDR1 MNHEY, CDR2 SVGEGT. Trimming cost V 2 bases and J 0 bases, with 5 bases left between them. The CDR3 spans 15 residues.

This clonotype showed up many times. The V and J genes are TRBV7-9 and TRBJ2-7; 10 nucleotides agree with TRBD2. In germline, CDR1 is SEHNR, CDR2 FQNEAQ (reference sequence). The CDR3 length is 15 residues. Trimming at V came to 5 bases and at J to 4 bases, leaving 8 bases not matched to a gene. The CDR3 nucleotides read TGTGCCAGCAGCCCTGGGGCTAGCGGGAGTTACGAGCAGTACTTC. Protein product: CASSPGASGSYEQYF.